A selection of T cell receptor beta chains follows, all from one sample in a study of cytomegalovirus exposure and HLA in healthy donors. The table came from immunoSEQ multiplex PCR; TCRdb's copy has only in-frame clones and leaves some out. The table has approximately 140,000 clones, approximately 77% seen once. Material: PBMCs. These receptors came from a woman aged 50 to 65 in good health and CMV-seronegative. Each CDR3 is given without its conserved first and last residue. The order of the fields is V gene, CDR3 length, CDR3 protein.

V: TRBV4-2
length: 13
CDR3: ASSLIRDIDSPLH

V: TRBV9
length: 14
CDR3: ASSVELGGRTDTQY

V: TRBV5-1
length: 14
CDR3: ASSFRTGEYTGELF

V: TRBV18
length: 12
CDR3: ASSPPGTDEKLF

V: TRBV7-8
length: 12
CDR3: ASSPGHPNYGYT

V: TRBV27
length: 13
CDR3: ASSPTSRDTYGYT

V: TRBV25-1
length: 14
CDR3: ASSDVGETGNQPQH

V: TRBV5-1
length: 13
CDR3: ASSSRDRGTGELF

V: TRBV6-1
length: 11
CDR3: ASSIQGNQPQH

V: TRBV2
length: 11
CDR3: ASSTQGDGELF

V: TRBV19
length: 12
CDR3: ASSTGLAGSEQY

V: TRBV5-4
length: 11
CDR3: ASSSSGAVEQY

V: TRBV27
length: 15
CDR3: ASSLKAGSSGANVLT

V: TRBV5-6
length: 12
CDR3: ASSLGGRWETQY

V: TRBV6-1
length: 13
CDR3: ASSELTGSTDTQY

V: TRBV4-1
length: 15
CDR3: ASSQPTGTSATRVQF